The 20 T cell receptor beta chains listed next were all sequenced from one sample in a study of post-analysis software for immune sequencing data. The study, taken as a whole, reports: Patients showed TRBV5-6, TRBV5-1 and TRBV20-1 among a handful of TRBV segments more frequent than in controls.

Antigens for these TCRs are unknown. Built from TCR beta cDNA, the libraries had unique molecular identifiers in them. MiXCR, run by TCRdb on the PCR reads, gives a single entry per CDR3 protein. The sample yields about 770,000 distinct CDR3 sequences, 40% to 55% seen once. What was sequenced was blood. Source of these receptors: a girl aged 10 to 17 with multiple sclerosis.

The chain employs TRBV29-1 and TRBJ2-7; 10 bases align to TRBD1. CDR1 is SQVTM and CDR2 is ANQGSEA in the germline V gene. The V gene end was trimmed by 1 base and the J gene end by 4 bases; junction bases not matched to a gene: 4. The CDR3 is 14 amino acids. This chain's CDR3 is CSVEGGDRGYEQYF. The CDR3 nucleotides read TGCAGCGTTGAAGGAGGGGACAGGGGTTACGAGCAGTACTTC.

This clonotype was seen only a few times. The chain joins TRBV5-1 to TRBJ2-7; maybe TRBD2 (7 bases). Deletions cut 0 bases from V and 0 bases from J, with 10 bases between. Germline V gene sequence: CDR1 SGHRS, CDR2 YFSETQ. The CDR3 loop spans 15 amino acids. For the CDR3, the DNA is TGCGCCAGCAGCTTGGTGGGGGGGCCCTCCTACGAGCAGTACTTC. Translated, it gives CASSLVGGPSYEQYF.

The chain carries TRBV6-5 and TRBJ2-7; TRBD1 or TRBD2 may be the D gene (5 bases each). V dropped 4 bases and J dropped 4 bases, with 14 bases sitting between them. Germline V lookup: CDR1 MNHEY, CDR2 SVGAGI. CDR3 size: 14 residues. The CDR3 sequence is CASSSPGRTYEQYF. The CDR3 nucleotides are TGTGCCAGCAGTTCCCCGGGACGGACTTACGAGCAGTACTTC.

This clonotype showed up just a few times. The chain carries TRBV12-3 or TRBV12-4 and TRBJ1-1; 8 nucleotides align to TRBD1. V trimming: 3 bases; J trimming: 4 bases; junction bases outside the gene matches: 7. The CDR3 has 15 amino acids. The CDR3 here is CASSFQGARGTEAFF. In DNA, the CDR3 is TGTGCCAGCAGTTTCCAGGGGGCGCGGGGCACTGAAGCTTTCTTT.

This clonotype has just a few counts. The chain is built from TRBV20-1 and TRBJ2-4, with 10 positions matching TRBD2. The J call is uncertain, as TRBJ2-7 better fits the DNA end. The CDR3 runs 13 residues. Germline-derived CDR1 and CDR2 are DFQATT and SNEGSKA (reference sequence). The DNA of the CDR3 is TGCAGCGTCGGACTAGCGGAGGGCTACGAGCAGTACTTC. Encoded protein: CSVGLAEGYEQYF.

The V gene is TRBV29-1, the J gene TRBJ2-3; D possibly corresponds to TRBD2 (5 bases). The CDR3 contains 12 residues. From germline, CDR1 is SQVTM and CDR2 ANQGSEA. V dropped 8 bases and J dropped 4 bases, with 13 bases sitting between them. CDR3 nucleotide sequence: TGCAGCCCCATGAGGGCCTCAGATACGCAGTATTTT. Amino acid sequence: CSPMRASDTQYF.

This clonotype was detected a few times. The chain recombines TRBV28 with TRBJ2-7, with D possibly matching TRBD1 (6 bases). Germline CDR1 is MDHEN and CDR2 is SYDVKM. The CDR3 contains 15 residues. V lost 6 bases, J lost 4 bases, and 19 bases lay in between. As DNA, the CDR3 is TGTGCCAGCAGCATACACCGGGACACAGAATACGAGCAGTACTTC. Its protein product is CASSIHRDTEYEQYF.

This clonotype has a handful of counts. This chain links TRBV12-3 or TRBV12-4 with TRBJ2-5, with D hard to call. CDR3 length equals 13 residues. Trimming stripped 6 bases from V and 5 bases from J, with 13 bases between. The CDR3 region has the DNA TGTGCCAGCAGAATACCACCCGTGGAGACCCAGTACTTC. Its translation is CASRIPPVETQYF.

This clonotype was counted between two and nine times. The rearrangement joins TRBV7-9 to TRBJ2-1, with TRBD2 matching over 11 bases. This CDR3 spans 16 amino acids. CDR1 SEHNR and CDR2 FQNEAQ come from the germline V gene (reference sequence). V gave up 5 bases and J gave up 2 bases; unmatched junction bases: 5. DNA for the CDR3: TGTGCCAGCAGCCTATTGGGACTAGCGGCCTACAATGAGCAGTTCTTC. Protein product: CASSLLGLAAYNEQFF.

The CDR3 spells CASSFNRGDRVYEQYF. CDR3 bases: TGTGCCAGCAGCTTCAATAGGGGCGACAGGGTGTACGAGCAGTACTTC. V gene TRBV7-9 combines with J gene TRBJ2-5; 7 nucleotides line up with TRBD1. Near its end, the DNA agrees better with TRBJ2-7, so the J call may be wrong. This CDR3 has 16 amino acids. Germline V lookup: CDR1 SEHNR, CDR2 FQNEAQ (reference sequence).

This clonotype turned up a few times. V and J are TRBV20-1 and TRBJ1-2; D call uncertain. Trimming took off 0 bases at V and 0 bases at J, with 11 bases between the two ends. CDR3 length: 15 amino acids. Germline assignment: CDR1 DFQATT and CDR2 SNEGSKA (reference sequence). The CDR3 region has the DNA TGCAGTGCTAGAGATCTCGACGGCCCTAACTATGGCTACACCTTC. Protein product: CSARDLDGPNYGYTF.

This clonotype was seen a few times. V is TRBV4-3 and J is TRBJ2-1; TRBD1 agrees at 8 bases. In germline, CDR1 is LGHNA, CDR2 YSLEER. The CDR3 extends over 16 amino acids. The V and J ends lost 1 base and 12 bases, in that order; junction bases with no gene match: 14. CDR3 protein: CASSQGIQGAALGQFF. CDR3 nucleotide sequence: TGCGCCAGCAGCCAAGGAATTCAGGGGGCGGCCTTGGGGCAGTTCTTC.

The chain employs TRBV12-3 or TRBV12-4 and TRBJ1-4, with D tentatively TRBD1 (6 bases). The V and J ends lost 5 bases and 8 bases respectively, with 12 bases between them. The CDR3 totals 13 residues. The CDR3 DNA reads TGTGCCAGCAGTGAAACAGGGAGGGAAAAACTGTTTTTT. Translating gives CASSETGREKLFF.

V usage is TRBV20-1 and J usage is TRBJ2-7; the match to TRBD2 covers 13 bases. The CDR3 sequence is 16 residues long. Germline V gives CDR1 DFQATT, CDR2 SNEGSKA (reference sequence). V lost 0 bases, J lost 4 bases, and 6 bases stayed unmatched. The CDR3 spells CSARDLRTSGRYEQYF. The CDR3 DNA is TGCAGTGCTAGAGACCTAAGGACTAGCGGGAGATACGAGCAGTACTTC.

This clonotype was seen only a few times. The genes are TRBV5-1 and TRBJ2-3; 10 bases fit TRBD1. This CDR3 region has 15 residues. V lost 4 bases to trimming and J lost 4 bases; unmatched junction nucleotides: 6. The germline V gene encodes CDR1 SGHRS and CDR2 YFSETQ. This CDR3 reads CASSEGQGSADTQYF. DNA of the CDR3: TGCGCCAGCAGCGAGGGACAGGGGTCAGCAGATACGCAGTATTTT.

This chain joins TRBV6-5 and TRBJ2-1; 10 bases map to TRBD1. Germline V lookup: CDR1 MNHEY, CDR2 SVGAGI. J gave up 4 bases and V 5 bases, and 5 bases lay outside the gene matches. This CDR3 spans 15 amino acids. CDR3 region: CASSRPGQGYNEQFF. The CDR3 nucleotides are TGTGCCAGCAGTAGACCGGGACAGGGGTACAATGAGCAGTTCTTC.

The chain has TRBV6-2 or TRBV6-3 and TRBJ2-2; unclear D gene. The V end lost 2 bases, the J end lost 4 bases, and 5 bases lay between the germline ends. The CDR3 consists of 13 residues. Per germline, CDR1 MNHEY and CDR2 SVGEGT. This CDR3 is CASSYRVTGELFF. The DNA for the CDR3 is TGTGCCAGCAGTTACCGGGTCACCGGGGAGCTGTTTTTT.

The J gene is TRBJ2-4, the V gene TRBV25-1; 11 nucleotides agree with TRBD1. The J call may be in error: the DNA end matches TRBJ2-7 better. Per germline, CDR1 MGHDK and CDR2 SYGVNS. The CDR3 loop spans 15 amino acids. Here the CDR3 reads CASSERTGGLYEQYF. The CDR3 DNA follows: TGTGCCAGCAGTGAAAGGACAGGGGGCCTTTACGAGCAGTACTTC.

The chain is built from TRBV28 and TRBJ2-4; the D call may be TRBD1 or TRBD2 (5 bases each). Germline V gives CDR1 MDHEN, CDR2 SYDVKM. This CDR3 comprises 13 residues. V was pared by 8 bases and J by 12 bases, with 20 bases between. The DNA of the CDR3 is TGTGCCAGCGGGGGTCGGGGTCCTTACCCTCAGTACTTC. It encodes CASGGRGPYPQYF. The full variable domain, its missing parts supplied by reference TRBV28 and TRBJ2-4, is DVKVTQSSRYLVKRTGEKVFLECVQDMDHENMFWYRQDPGLGLRLIYFSYDVKMKEKGDIPEGYSVSREKKERFSLILESASTNQTSMYLCASGGRGPYPQYFGAGTRLSVL.

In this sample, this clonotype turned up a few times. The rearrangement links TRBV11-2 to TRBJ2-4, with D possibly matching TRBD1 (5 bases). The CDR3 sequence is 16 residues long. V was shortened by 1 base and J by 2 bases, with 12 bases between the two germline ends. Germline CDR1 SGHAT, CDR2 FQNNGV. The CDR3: CASSLAAGMTKNIQYF. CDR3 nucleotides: TGTGCCAGCAGCTTAGCTGCAGGGATGACCAAAAACATTCAGTACTTC.